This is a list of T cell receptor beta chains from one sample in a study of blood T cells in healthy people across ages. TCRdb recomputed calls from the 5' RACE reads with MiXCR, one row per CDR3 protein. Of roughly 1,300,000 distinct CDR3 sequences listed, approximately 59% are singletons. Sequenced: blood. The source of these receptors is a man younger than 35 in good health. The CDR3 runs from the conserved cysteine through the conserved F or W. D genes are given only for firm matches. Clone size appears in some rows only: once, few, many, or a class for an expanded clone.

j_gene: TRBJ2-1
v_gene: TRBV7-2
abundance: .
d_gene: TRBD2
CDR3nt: TGTGCCAGCAGCTTATTAGCGGGGAGGGGGTCTGAGCAGTTCTTC
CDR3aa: CASSLLAGRGSEQFF

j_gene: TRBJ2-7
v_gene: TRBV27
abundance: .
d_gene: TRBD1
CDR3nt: TGTGCCAGCAGTTTATCTTTCAGTTGGGAACAGGGGAATCCCTACGAGCAGTACTTC
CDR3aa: CASSLSFSWEQGNPYEQYF

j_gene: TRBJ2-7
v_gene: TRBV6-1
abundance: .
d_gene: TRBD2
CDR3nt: TGTGCCAGCAGGCCCGATGCGGGAGGCGCCTACGAGCAGTACTTC
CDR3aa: CASRPDAGGAYEQYF

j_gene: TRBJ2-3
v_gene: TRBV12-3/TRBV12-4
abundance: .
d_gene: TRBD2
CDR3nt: TGTGCCAGCAGTCCTAGCGGGAGATACACAGATACGCAGTATTTT
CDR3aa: CASSPSGRYTDTQYF

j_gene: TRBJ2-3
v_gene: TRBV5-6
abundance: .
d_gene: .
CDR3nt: TGTGCCAGCAGCTTGGCGGGCTGGACAGATACGCAGTATTTT
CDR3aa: CASSLAGWTDTQYF

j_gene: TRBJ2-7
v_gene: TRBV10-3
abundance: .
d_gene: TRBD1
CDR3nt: TGTGCCATCACCGACAGGGGGCTTACCGAGCAGTACTTC
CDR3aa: CAITDRGLTEQYF

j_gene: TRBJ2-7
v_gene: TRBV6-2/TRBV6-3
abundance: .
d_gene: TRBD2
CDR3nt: TGTGCCAGCAGTTCAACTAGCGGGGGACTGAGCGAGCAGTACTTC
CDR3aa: CASSSTSGGLSEQYF

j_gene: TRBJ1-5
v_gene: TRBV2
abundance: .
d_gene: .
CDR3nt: TGTGCCAGCACAGGGGAAGGTCAGCCCCAGCATTTT
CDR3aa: CASTGEGQPQHF

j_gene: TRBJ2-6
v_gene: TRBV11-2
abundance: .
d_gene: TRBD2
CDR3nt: TGTGCCAGCAGCTGGGGACTAGCGGGAGGGCCATCGATCTCTGGGGCCAACGTCCTGACTTTC
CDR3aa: CASSWGLAGGPSISGANVLTF

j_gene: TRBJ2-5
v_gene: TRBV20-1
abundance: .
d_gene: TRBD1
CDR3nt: TGCAGTGCTAGAGATTTACGACAGGGGGCAGGGGAGACCCAGTACTTC
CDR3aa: CSARDLRQGAGETQYF

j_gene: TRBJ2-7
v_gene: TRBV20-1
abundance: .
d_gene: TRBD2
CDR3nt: TGCAGTGGACATAAGGCGGGAGGGCCGTTCGAGCAGTACTTC
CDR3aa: CSGHKAGGPFEQYF

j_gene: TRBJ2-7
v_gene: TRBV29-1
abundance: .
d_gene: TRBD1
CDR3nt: TGCAGCGGCACAGGGGCCAGTTCCTACGAGCAGTACTTC
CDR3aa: CSGTGASSYEQYF

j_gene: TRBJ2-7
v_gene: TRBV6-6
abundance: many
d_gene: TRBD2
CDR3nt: TGTGCCAGCAGTTACAGCGGGACCCCCTACGAGCAGTACTTC
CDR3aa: CASSYSGTPYEQYF

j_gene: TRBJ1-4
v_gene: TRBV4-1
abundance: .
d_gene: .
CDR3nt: TGCGCCAGCAGCCAAGAAGGTGGACGGGCGAATGAAAAACTGTTTTTT
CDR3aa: CASSQEGGRANEKLFF

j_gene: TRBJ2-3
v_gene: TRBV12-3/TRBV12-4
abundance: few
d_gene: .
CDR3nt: TGTGCCAGCAGTCCCTCGACAGGCACAGATACGCAGTATTTT
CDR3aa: CASSPSTGTDTQYF

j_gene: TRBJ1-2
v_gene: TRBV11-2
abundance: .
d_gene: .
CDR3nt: TGTGCCAGCAGCCATGGGGACACATTTAACTATGGCTACACCTTC
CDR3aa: CASSHGDTFNYGYTF

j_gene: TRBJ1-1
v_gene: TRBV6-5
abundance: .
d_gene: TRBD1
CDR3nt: TGTGCCAGCGCCAGGGGGGCTGAAGCTTTCTTT
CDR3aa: CASARGAEAFF

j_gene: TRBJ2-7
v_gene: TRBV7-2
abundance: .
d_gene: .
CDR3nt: TGTGCCAGCAGCTTATACCCCAATACCGAGCAGTACTTC
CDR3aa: CASSLYPNTEQYF

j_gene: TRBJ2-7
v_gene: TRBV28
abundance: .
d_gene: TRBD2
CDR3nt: TGTGCCAGCAGTTTCGAACCCGGACTAGCGACCTCGCCCTACGAGCAGTACTTC
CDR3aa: CASSFEPGLATSPYEQYF

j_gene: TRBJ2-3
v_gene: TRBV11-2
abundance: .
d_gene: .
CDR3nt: TGTGCCAGCAGCTTGAGGCCAGACACAGATACGCAGTATTTT
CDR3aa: CASSLRPDTDTQYF

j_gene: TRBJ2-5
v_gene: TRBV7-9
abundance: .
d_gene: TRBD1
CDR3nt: TGTGCCAGCAGCTTACGGAGGACGACAGGGTCGGAGACCCAGTACTTC
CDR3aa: CASSLRRTTGSETQYF

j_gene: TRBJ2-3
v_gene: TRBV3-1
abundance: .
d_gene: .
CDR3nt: TGTGCCAGCAGCCAAGGTATGCGGGGGCCGAGCACAGATACGCAGTATTTT
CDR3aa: CASSQGMRGPSTDTQYF

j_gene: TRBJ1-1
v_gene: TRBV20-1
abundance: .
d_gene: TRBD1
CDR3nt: TGCAGTGCTAGACGACAGGGCCTCCTCATGAACACTGAAGCTTTCTTT
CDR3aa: CSARRQGLLMNTEAFF

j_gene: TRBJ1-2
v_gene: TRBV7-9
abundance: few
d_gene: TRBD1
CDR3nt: TGTGCCAGCAGCGGCCGGGACAGGGGTCTTGGTGGCTACACCTTC
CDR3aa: CASSGRDRGLGGYTF

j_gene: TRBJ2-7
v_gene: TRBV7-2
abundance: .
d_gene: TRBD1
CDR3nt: TGTGCCAGCAGCTCCCGGGACAGGGGTTACGGGCAGTACTTC
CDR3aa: CASSSRDRGYGQYF

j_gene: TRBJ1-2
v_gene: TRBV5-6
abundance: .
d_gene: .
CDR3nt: TGTGCCAGCAGCTTGTCGCTGGGCTACACCTTC
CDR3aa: CASSLSLGYTF

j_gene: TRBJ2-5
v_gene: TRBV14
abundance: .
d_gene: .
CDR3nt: TGTGCCAGCAGCCCCTGGGACAACCAAGAGACCCAGTACTTC
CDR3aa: CASSPWDNQETQYF